The T cell receptor beta chain under discussion was sequenced for a study of T cell responses to AZD1222 COVID-19 vaccine. Assay: immunoSEQ multiplex PCR; the TCRdb copy retains only in-frame clones and omits some. The sample carries about 150,000 clones, roughly 85% recorded once. In germline, CDR1 is MNHEY, CDR2 SVGAGI. The CDR3 length is 12 residues. The V segment lost 5 bases and the J segment 4 bases; nucleotides outside the gene matches: 2. This chain links TRBV6-5 with TRBJ2-7; 7 bases line up with TRBD1. The sequences come from peripheral blood, collected 28 days after the second dose of the MenACWY control vaccine. The TCR originated in an adult who received the MenACWY meningococcal vaccine as a control. CDR3 residues: CASSRQGYEQYF. In DNA form, the CDR3 reads TGTGCCAGCAGTAGACAGGGTTACGAGCAGTACTTC.